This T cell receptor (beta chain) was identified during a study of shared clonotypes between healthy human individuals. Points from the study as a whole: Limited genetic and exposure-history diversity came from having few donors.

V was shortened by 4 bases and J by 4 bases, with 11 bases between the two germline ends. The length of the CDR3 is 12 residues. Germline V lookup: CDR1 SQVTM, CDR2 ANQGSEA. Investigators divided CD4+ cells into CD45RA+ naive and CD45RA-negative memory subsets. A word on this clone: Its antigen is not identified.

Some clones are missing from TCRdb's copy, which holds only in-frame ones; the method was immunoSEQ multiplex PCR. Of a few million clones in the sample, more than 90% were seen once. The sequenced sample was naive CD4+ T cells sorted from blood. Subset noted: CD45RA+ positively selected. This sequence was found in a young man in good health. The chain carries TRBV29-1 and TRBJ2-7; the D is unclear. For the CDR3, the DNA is TGCAGCGTTGGGGTCCCCGAGTACGAGCAGTACTTC. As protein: CSVGVPEYEQYF.